This T cell receptor beta chain appears in the sequencing data of a study of blood T cell repertoires in COVID-19 (TCRdb year 2020). In the study overall: Collaborator samples came from the United States, Italy and Spain and covered acute and convalescent phases of COVID-19. The material from the prospective study consisted of cDNA or gDNA derived from T cells, B-cell-depleted T cells, or PBMCs. Deeply sampled blood TCRbeta repertoires from subjects exposed to, actively infected with, or recovered from COVID-19 were included in the dataset. A freely available public database, intended as a resource for researchers studying the immune response to SARS-CoV-2, is where the repertoires were released. The samples were drawn from two sources: the first 160 participants of the ongoing ImmuneRACE study, and over 1,000 subjects contributed by 6 global collaborators. A de-identified subject ID, COVID-19 status, age in years and sex were almost always included in the sample metadata. HLA class I and class II types, where available, came from metadata supplied by the sample provider rather than from assay-based typing. What the work shows at the level of the full study, not this receptor alone: The amount of clinical and demographic metadata varied by source and participant and was provided uncurated.

To note about this clone: Its antigen is still unknown. No base quality values were provided; no much bigger clone lies one nucleotide off.

The immunoSEQ Assay, a bias-controlled multiplex PCR, was used to amplify TCRbeta CDR3 regions from genomic DNA. On the authors' methods: The number of nucleated cells in each sample was estimated from the amplification of reference gene primers within the assay. Sequence reads were collapsed and filtered to measure the absolute abundance of every unique TCRbeta CDR3 rearrangement. Productive Simpson clonality was computed per sample as the square root of Simpson's diversity index over productive rearrangements. TCRdb carries this immuneACCESS record with in-frame sequences only. Its versions omit some clonotypes, under half of them owing to an unresolved V gene in the studies checked, with the rest unexplained. For V, J and clone size, that table is used; D and trimming come from the DNA. The sample table contains some 66,000 clones; only one count was recorded for approximately 93% of them. The ten largest clones add up to approximately 2.9% of the sample.

Collaborating institutions collected whole blood in K2EDTA tubes following their own protocols. For TCRbeta analysis, collaborators shipped samples in one of three forms: frozen whole blood, isolated PBMCs, or DNA extracted from either of those sample types. Sequenced input: peripheral blood. The sequence came from a man aged 65 to 79 with active COVID-19.

Read as DNA, the sequence is TGCGCCAGCAGCCAACCTAGACAGGGCAGCAATCAGCCCCAGCATTTT. Its product reads: CASSQPRQGSNQPQHF. Recombination joined TRBV4-1 with TRBJ1-5, and 7 junctional nucleotides match TRBD1. CDR1 and CDR2 were assigned from the germline V gene as MGHRA and YSYEKL. The germline V end is reduced by 2 bases and the J end by 1 base; junction bases left unmatched: 5. The CDR3 holds 16 amino acids from the cysteine to the phenylalanine. Of all the DNA, just the CDR3 is kept, 48 bases in frame from base 1.